The rows below give T cell receptor beta chains drawn from one sample of a study of blood T cell repertoires in COVID-19. Sequenced by immunoSEQ multiplex PCR; TCRdb stores in-frame clones only, minus some. The sample holds 350,000 or so clones, about 92% seen once. Material for sequencing was PBMCs or T cells enriched from blood (not recorded which). The receptors come from a woman between 25 and 40 years old who had recovered from COVID-19. Both conserved end residues are part of each CDR3. D genes are given only for firm matches. Rows give clone size only sometimes, using once, few, many, or a class for an expanded clone.

TRBJ2-1,TRBV7-3,-,TRBD2,TGTGCCAGCAGACCGACTAGCGGGGGGTCTTCCTACAATGAGCAGTTCTTC,CASRPTSGGSSYNEQFF
TRBJ1-3,TRBV6-6,few,TRBD1,TGTGCCAGCAATCGGGGACAGATAGTTACTGGAAACACCATATATTTT,CASNRGQIVTGNTIYF
TRBJ2-7,TRBV27,-,TRBD2,TGTGCCAGCAGTGGAAGGGGGGGGACTAGGGCCTACGAGCAGTACTTC,CASSGRGGTRAYEQYF
TRBJ1-1,TRBV25-1,-,-,TGTGCCAGCATACCCCGGTCGAACACTGAAGCTTTCTTT,CASIPRSNTEAFF
TRBJ2-3,TRBV7-2,-,TRBD2,TGTGCCAGCAGCTTAGCGGGGAGCGGGGGGTGGATCGATACGCAGTATTTT,CASSLAGSGGWIDTQYF
TRBJ2-1,TRBV7-2,-,TRBD1,TGTGCCAGCAGCTTAGCGACAGGGGGGCCAAATGAGCAGTTCTTC,CASSLATGGPNEQFF
TRBJ1-1,TRBV7-9,-,-,TGTGCCAGCTTAACTAATGCGGGCACTGAAGCTTTCTTT,CASLTNAGTEAFF
TRBJ2-7,TRBV10-3,-,TRBD1,TGTGCCATCAGTACTCAGGGGGCCTCCTACGAGCAGTACTTC,CAISTQGASYEQYF
TRBJ1-2,TRBV3-1/TRBV3-2,-,TRBD1,TGTGCCAGCAGCCAGGAACAGGGGCTTGGCTACACCTTC,CASSQEQGLGYTF
TRBJ2-3,TRBV7-8,-,TRBD2,TGTGCCAGCAGCCCAATAACGGGGGGGCGGACTAGCACAGATACGCAGTATTTT,CASSPITGGRTSTDTQYF
TRBJ1-2,TRBV14,-,TRBD1,TGTGCCAGCAGCCAAGATTCCAGGGGGCGGTATGGCTACACCTTC,CASSQDSRGRYGYTF
TRBJ2-1,TRBV7-9,-,-,TGTGCCAGCAGCAAAAGGGGCAATGAGCAGTTCTTC,CASSKRGNEQFF
TRBJ2-7,TRBV6-2/TRBV6-3,-,-,TGTGCCAGCAGTTACTCTGCGACTGCAGCCTACGAGCAGTACTTC,CASSYSATAAYEQYF
TRBJ2-3,TRBV5-4,-,-,TGTGCCAGCAGCTTGGAGGGGGAGGATACGCAGTATTTT,CASSLEGEDTQYF
TRBJ2-5,TRBV4-2,-,TRBD2,TGTGCCAGCAGCCAAGGGTCTAGCGGGGGGGCTAAAGAGACCCAGTACTTC,CASSQGSSGGAKETQYF
TRBJ1-1,TRBV12-3/TRBV12-4,-,-,TGTGCCAGCAGTCCGACCCACAGTGAAGCTTTCTTT,CASSPTHSEAFF
TRBJ2-7,TRBV5-4,-,TRBD2,TGTGCCAGCAGTGTGCGGGGGTTGTCCTACGAGCAGTACTTC,CASSVRGLSYEQYF
TRBJ2-1,TRBV7-3,-,TRBD2,TGTGCCAGCACCCCCGAGGGGACTAGCGGTTCGCGTGAGCAGTTCTTC,CASTPEGTSGSREQFF
TRBJ1-5,TRBV19,once,TRBD1,TGTGCCAGTACTATGGAACAGGGGAGCAATCAGCCCCAGCATTTT,CASTMEQGSNQPQHF
TRBJ1-1,TRBV28,-,TRBD1,TGTGCCAGCAGTTTCCCTGACAGGGGCGCTGAAGCTTTCTTT,CASSFPDRGAEAFF
TRBJ2-1,TRBV4-1,-,TRBD2,TGCGCCAGCAGCCATCCGCAGAGACTAGCGGGAGGGCCGGGGGCCTACAATGAGCAGTTCTTC,CASSHPQRLAGGPGAYNEQFF
TRBJ1-3,TRBV9,-,-,TGTGCCAGCAGCGTAGGATCGGGAGCGGACACCATATATTTT,CASSVGSGADTIYF
TRBJ2-1,TRBV27,-,-,TGTGCCAGCAGTTTCCTCCCGGAAGGGAGTAGGTTAGAAGAGCAGTTCTTC,CASSFLPEGSRLEEQFF
TRBJ2-3,TRBV24-1,once,TRBD1,TGTGCCACCAGTGGATACAGGGGCGGAGATACGCAGTATTTT,CATSGYRGGDTQYF
TRBJ1-1,TRBV29-1,-,-,TGCAGCGTTGTTCGGGTTATGAACACTGAAGCTTTCTTT,CSVVRVMNTEAFF
TRBJ2-7,TRBV7-9,once,-,TGTGCCAGCAGCTCCAGACAGAACGAGCAGTACTTC,CASSSRQNEQYF
TRBJ1-1,TRBV29-1,-,-,TGCAGCGTTCAAACGCCAGGCAACACTGAAGCTTTCTTT,CSVQTPGNTEAFF
TRBJ1-5,TRBV18,-,-,TGTGCCAGCTCACCCGCGGCAGATAATCAGCCCCAGCATTTT,CASSPAADNQPQHF
TRBJ2-3,TRBV4-2,once,TRBD1,TGTGCCAGCAGCCAACAGGGACAGCCGGCTCTAGATACGCAGTATTTT,CASSQQGQPALDTQYF
TRBJ2-5,TRBV3-1/TRBV3-2,once,TRBD2,TGTGCCAGCAGCCGGGGACTAGGAGAGACCCAGTACTTC,CASSRGLGETQYF
TRBJ1-6,TRBV28,-,TRBD1,TGTGCCAGCAGTCCGGGACAGAATAATTCACCCCTCCACTTT,CASSPGQNNSPLHF
TRBJ1-1,TRBV6-5,-,-,TGTGCCAGCAGTTATTCCGGACTGCGGAATGAAGCTTTCTTT,CASSYSGLRNEAFF
TRBJ1-2,TRBV4-2,-,-,TGTGCCAGCAGCCAAGACGGGAGCTACGGCTACACCTTC,CASSQDGSYGYTF
TRBJ2-3,TRBV7-2,-,-,TGTGCCAGCAGCTGGAAGGGAGAAGATACGCAGTATTTT,CASSWKGEDTQYF
TRBJ2-7,TRBV4-1,-,-,TGCGCCAGCAGCCAAGTGAACGGTTACGAGCAGTACTTC,CASSQVNGYEQYF
TRBJ2-1,TRBV21-1,-,-,TGTGCCAGCAGCATCCCGGACAGCTCCTACAATGAGCAGTTCTTC,CASSIPDSSYNEQFF
TRBJ1-1,TRBV28,-,-,TGTGCCAGCAGTTTGGCCCACACTGAAGCTTTCTTT,CASSLAHTEAFF
TRBJ2-5,TRBV5-1,-,TRBD1,TGCGCCAGCAGCTTTGTGGGACAGGGGGGCGGCCAAGAGACCCAGTACTTC,CASSFVGQGGGQETQYF
TRBJ1-2,TRBV18,-,-,TGTGCCAGCTCACCATCGGGGGGCGGCGAGTATGGCTACACCTTC,CASSPSGGGEYGYTF
TRBJ2-2,TRBV9,-,TRBD2,TGTGCCAGCAGCGAGGGAGGGACTAGTATTAACACCGGGGAGCTGTTTTTT,CASSEGGTSINTGELFF
TRBJ1-1,TRBV7-6,once,-,TGTGCCAGCAGCTTATTTTCAGGGAACACTGAAGCTTTCTTT,CASSLFSGNTEAFF
TRBJ2-3,TRBV11-3,-,TRBD2,TGTGCCAGCACCCCACCCTGGGCGGGGGGCACAGATACGCAGTATTTT,CASTPPWAGGTDTQYF
TRBJ1-6,TRBV28,-,-,TGTGCCAGCAGTTCAATAGCGGCGGGCCTAATCTCCTATAATTCACCCCTCCACTTT,CASSSIAAGLISYNSPLHF
TRBJ1-2,TRBV24-1,once,-,TGTGCCACCAGTGACAGGGGTAACTATGGCTACACCTTC,CATSDRGNYGYTF
TRBJ2-7,TRBV6-5,-,-,TGTGCCAGCAGTCCCCAATACAGGGCCTCCTACGAGCAGTACTTC,CASSPQYRASYEQYF
TRBJ2-1,TRBV5-5,-,-,TGTGCCAGCAGCGCATCGGAGGTAGGCCGAGGTCAGTTCTTC,CASSASEVGRGQFF
TRBJ2-5,TRBV9,-,TRBD1,TGTGCCAGCAGCGGACCGGACAGGGGGCGCAGAGAGACCCAGTACTTC,CASSGPDRGRRETQYF
TRBJ1-2,TRBV3-1/TRBV3-2,-,-,TGTGCCAGCAGTCAAGCCGGGGGCTATGGCTACACCTTC,CASSQAGGYGYTF
TRBJ1-1,TRBV2,few,-,TGTGCCAGCAGTGTGTACACGGGAGGGGAAGCTTTCTTT,CASSVYTGGEAFF
TRBJ1-4,TRBV5-1,-,-,TGCGCCAGCAGACTGACAGCCAATAATGAAAAACTGTTTTTT,CASRLTANNEKLFF
TRBJ2-2,TRBV24-1,-,-,TGTGCCACCAGTGATTTGGAAGTCCTACCGAACACCGGGGAGCTGTTTTTT,CATSDLEVLPNTGELFF
TRBJ1-3,TRBV18,-,TRBD1,TGTGCCAGCTCAACGGGGACAGAGTCTGGAAACACCATATATTTT,CASSTGTESGNTIYF
TRBJ2-7,TRBV2,-,TRBD1,TGTGCCAGCAGGCCCGGGACAGGGTCCTACGAGCAGTACTTC,CASRPGTGSYEQYF
TRBJ2-3,TRBV7-9,-,-,TGTGCCAGCAGCTTAGTAGGGGCGGCAGATACGCAGTATTTT,CASSLVGAADTQYF
TRBJ2-5,TRBV19,-,TRBD1,TGTGCCAGTAGTACCGGGACAGGGAAGATGGCGACCCAGTACTTC,CASSTGTGKMATQYF